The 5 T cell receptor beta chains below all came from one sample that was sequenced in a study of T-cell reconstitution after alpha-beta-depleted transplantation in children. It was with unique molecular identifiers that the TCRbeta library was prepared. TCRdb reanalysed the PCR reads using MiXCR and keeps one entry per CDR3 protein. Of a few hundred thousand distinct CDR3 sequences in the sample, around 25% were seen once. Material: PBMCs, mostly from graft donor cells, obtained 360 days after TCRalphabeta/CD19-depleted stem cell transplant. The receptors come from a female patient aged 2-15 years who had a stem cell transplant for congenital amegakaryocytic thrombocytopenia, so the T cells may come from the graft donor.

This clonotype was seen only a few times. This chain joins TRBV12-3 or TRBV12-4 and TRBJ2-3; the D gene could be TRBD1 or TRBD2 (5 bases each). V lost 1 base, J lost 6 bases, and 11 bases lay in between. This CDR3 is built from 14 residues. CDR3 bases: TGTGCCAGCAGTTTAGTCGGGACCGGGGATACGCAGTATTTT. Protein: CASSLVGTGDTQYF.

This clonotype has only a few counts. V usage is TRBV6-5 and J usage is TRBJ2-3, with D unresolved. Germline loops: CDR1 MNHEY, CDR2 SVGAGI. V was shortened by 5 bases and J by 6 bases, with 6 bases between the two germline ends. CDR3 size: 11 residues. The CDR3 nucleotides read TGTGCCAGCAGTAACCTGGATACGCAGTATTTT. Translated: CASSNLDTQYF.

The CDR3 DNA reads as TGTGCCAGGCCCGGACAGGGGAGCACAGATACGCAGTATTTT. It specifies CARPGQGSTDTQYF. This chain connects TRBV28 to TRBJ2-3, with 9 positions matching TRBD1. V trimming: 9 bases; J trimming: 0 bases; junction bases outside the gene matches: 4. The CDR3 covers 14 residues. In germline, CDR1 is MDHEN, CDR2 SYDVKM.

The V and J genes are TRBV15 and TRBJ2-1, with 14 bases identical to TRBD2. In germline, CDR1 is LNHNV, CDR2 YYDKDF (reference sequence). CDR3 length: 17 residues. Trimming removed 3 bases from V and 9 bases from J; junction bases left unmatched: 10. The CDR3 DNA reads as TGTGCCACCAGCAGCCCAGGACTAGCGGGGGGCGGCCTTGAGCAGTTCTTC. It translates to CATSSPGLAGGGLEQFF.

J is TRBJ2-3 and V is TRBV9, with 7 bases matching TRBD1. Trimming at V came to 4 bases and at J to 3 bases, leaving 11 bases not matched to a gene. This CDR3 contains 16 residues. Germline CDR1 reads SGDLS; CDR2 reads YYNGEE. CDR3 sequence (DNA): TGTGCCAGCAGCCCGCTCAGGGGGATGTTTACAGATACGCAGTATTTT. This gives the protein CASSPLRGMFTDTQYF. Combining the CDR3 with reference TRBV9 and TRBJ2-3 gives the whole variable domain DSGVTQTPKHLITATGQRVTLRCSPRSGDLSVYWYQQSLDQGLQFLIQYYNGEERAKGNILERFSAQQFPDLHSELNLSSLELGDSALYFCASSPLRGMFTDTQYFGPGTRLTVL.